The 9 T cell receptor beta chains below come from one sample, sequenced in a study of TIL therapy for anti-PD-1-resistant metastatic lung cancer. Time point described: pre-treatment sample, taken before nivolumab and TIL therapy. The libraries were made with immunoSEQ v3. Here immunoSEQ multiplex PCR was the method, and the copy in TCRdb shows in-frame clones only, minus some. The sample contains approximately 57,000 clones, approximately 80% of which appear only once. The sequencing here drew on blood, taken at baseline. These receptors were collected from a person aged 25-85 years with non-small cell lung cancer.

This sequence joins TRBV7-9 and TRBJ1-5; 7 bases are a match to TRBD1. Germline CDR1 and CDR2: SEHNR and FQNEAQ (reference sequence). The junction had 4 bases not matched to a gene; V was cut back by 5 bases and J by 3 bases. CDR3 size: 14 residues. The CDR3 nucleotides are TGTGCCAGCAGCCTACAGGGGAACAATCAGCCCCAGCATTTT. The encoded protein is CASSLQGNNQPQHF.

There are many counts of this clone. The chain links TRBV2 to TRBJ2-1; TRBD2 matches at 9 bases. Germline trimming cut 3 bases from V and 0 bases from J; bases unmatched to any gene: 12. The CDR3 is 19 amino acids. Germline lookup yields CDR1 SNHLY and CDR2 FYNNEI. In nucleotides, the CDR3 is TGTGCCAGCAGTGACCACCGGGGGCTAGCGGGGAGCTCCTACAATGAGCAGTTCTTC. The encoded protein is CASSDHRGLAGSSYNEQFF.

The chain combines TRBV5-4 with TRBJ2-3, with no clear D. The CDR3 sequence is 13 residues long. From germline, CDR1 is SGHNT and CDR2 YYREEE (reference sequence). Trimming removed 0 bases from V and 5 bases from J, with 7 bases in between. The CDR3 DNA reads TGTGCCAGCAGCTTGGCCGTGGAAGATACGCAGTATTTT. It translates to CASSLAVEDTQYF.

This chain links TRBV9 with TRBJ2-6; maybe TRBD1 (6 bases). Germline assignment: CDR1 SGDLS and CDR2 YYNGEE. The CDR3 runs 17 residues. The V end was cut by 3 bases, the J end by 6 bases, with 19 bases between. CDR3 protein: CASSAHRAGYLANVLTF. CDR3 nucleotides: TGTGCCAGCAGCGCCCACAGGGCAGGCTACCTGGCCAACGTCCTGACTTTC. The variable domain in full, with the rest retrieved from reference TRBV9 and TRBJ2-6, is DSGVTQTPKHLITATGQRVTLRCSPRSGDLSVYWYQQSLDQGLQFLIQYYNGEERAKGNILERFSAQQFPDLHSELNLSSLELGDSALYFCASSAHRAGYLANVLTFGAGSRLTVL.

This clone came up once. This chain joins TRBV6-5 and TRBJ1-2; no clear D gene. The CDR3 consists of 11 residues. V was shortened by 6 bases and J by 4 bases, with 6 bases between the two germline ends. Germline CDR1 MNHEY, CDR2 SVGAGI. The CDR3 DNA follows: TGTGCCAGCAGGGACCTCTATGGCTACACCTTC. Protein: CASRDLYGYTF.

This clone showed up just a few times. This sequence joins TRBV7-8 and TRBJ1-5, with TRBD1 matching over 7 bases. Trimming at V came to 5 bases and at J to 6 bases, leaving 4 bases not matched to a gene. The germline V gene encodes CDR1 SGHVS and CDR2 FQNEAQ. CDR3 length: 13 amino acids. The chain's CDR3 is CASSPRQGQPQHF. DNA for the CDR3: TGTGCCAGCAGCCCCCGACAGGGTCAGCCCCAGCATTTT. Filled out from reference TRBV7-8 and TRBJ1-5, the complete variable domain reads GAGVSQSPRYKVAKRGQDVALRCDPISGHVSLFWYQQALGQGPEFLTYFQNEAQLDKSGLPSDRFFAERPEGSVSTLKIQRTQQEDSAVYLCASSPRQGQPQHFGDGTRLSIL.

V gene TRBV4-1 combines with J gene TRBJ1-1, with 7 bases lining up with TRBD1. Germline V gene lookup returns CDR1 MGHRA and CDR2 YSYEKL. The CDR3 loop spans 14 amino acids. V shed 4 bases, J shed 2 bases, and the junction held 4 bases outside the gene matches. This CDR3 is CASSRWTGNTEAFF. The CDR3 region has the DNA TGCGCCAGCAGCCGGTGGACAGGCAACACTGAAGCTTTCTTT.

The CDR3 DNA reads as TGTGCCAGCTCACCACGGGCAGGGGGGGAGACCCAGTACTTC. Residues: CASSPRAGGETQYF. This sequence joins TRBV18 and TRBJ2-5, with a weak D call TRBD1 (7 bases). Trimming removed 1 base from V and 5 bases from J, with 11 bases in between. There are 14 residues in the CDR3. CDR1 is KGHSH and CDR2 is LQKENI in the germline V gene.

The gene calls are TRBV7-6 and TRBJ2-7; 8 bases align to TRBD1. Trimming removed 7 bases from V and 1 base from J; junction bases left unmatched: 12. The CDR3 runs to 16 residues. Per the germline V gene, CDR1 is SGHVS and CDR2 is FNYEAQ. CDR3 amino acids: CASTPTPGQGSYEQYF. DNA for the CDR3: TGTGCCAGCACCCCAACCCCCGGACAGGGATCCTACGAGCAGTACTTC.